The rows below give T cell receptor beta chains drawn from one sample of a study of cytomegalovirus exposure and HLA in healthy donors. Sequencing was performed with immunoSEQ multiplex PCR; in TCRdb, only in-frame clones are kept and a portion is missing. The table records 60,000 to 85,000 clones, about 66% of them present only once. Sample: PBMCs. Receptors were obtained from a man aged 55 to 69 in good health and CMV-seropositive. Both conserved end residues are part of each CDR3. D genes are given only for firm matches. Expanded clones get a size class; other rows say once, few or many, or leave the size out.

J | size | V | D | CDR3 | DNA
TRBJ1-3 | NA | TRBV11-2 | NA | CASSLVMVAAGNTIYF | TGTGCCAGCAGCTTAGTCATGGTGGCAGCTGGAAACACCATATATTTT
TRBJ1-6 | few | TRBV19 | TRBD1 | CASSIATGSHSPLHF | TGTGCCAGTAGTATAGCGACAGGGAGTCATTCACCCCTCCACTTT
TRBJ2-6 | NA | TRBV6-6 | NA | CASSLSGANVLTF | TGTGCCAGCAGCCTCTCTGGGGCCAACGTCCTGACTTTC
TRBJ2-3 | NA | TRBV5-4 | TRBD2 | CASSLLAGGRDTDTQYF | TGTGCCAGCAGCTTACTAGCGGGGGGGCGGGACACAGATACGCAGTATTTT
TRBJ2-7 | NA | TRBV27 | TRBD1 | CASIPTGTGAYEQYF | TGTGCCAGCATTCCCACCGGGACAGGAGCCTACGAGCAGTACTTC
TRBJ2-7 | NA | TRBV9 | TRBD2 | CATHKRDYEQYF | TGTGCCACCCACAAGCGGGACTACGAGCAGTACTTC
TRBJ1-1 | NA | TRBV30 | NA | CAWSFGPDTEAFF | TGTGCCTGGAGTTTTGGCCCCGACACTGAAGCTTTCTTT
TRBJ1-6 | NA | TRBV28 | TRBD1 | CASSFTGGWSPLHF | TGTGCCAGCAGTTTCACAGGGGGATGGTCACCCCTCCACTTT
TRBJ2-7 | NA | TRBV5-1 | TRBD2 | CASSLGLASYEQYF | TGCGCCAGCAGCTTGGGACTAGCGTCCTACGAGCAGTACTTC
TRBJ2-1 | few | TRBV25-1 | NA | CASSEVRKGGNEQFF | TGTGCCAGCAGTGAAGTCCGGAAAGGGGGCAATGAGCAGTTCTTC
TRBJ2-5 | once | TRBV15 | TRBD2 | CATSRDGGLGGLMETQYF | TGTGCCACCAGCAGAGATGGCGGGTTGGGGGGGTTGATGGAGACCCAGTACTTC
TRBJ1-1 | NA | TRBV2 | TRBD1 | CASRAGTGVTEAFF | TGTGCCAGCAGGGCGGGGACAGGGGTCACTGAAGCTTTCTTT
TRBJ2-7 | few | TRBV14 | TRBD2 | CASSPRDSGVYEQYF | TGTGCCAGCAGCCCTCGCGATAGCGGGGTGTACGAGCAGTACTTC
TRBJ2-1 | NA | TRBV19 | TRBD2 | CASRPSGRGNEQFF | TGTGCCAGTAGGCCTAGCGGGAGGGGCAATGAGCAGTTCTTC
TRBJ1-3 | NA | TRBV18 | TRBD1 | CASSTGTGPGNTIYF | TGTGCCAGCTCAACGGGGACAGGGCCAGGAAACACCATATATTTT
TRBJ1-1 | NA | TRBV9 | NA | CASSVGSSGGNTEAFF | TGTGCCAGCAGCGTAGGGTCCTCGGGGGGGAACACTGAAGCTTTCTTT
TRBJ1-1 | NA | TRBV5-1 | TRBD1 | CASSPPDRGNTEAFF | TGCGCCAGCAGCCCTCCGGACAGGGGGAACACTGAAGCTTTCTTT
TRBJ2-7 | NA | TRBV28 | TRBD1 | CASSFGTGGYEQYF | TGTGCCAGCAGTTTTGGGACAGGGGGCTACGAGCAGTACTTC
TRBJ2-7 | NA | TRBV6-5 | NA | CASSYSNSWQGVEQYF | TGTGCCAGCAGTTACTCAAACTCGTGGCAGGGCGTCGAGCAGTACTTC
TRBJ2-3 | NA | TRBV5-5 | TRBD1 | CASSFRTGSTDTQYF | TGTGCCAGCAGCTTCCGGACAGGGAGCACAGATACGCAGTATTTT
TRBJ1-2 | NA | TRBV7-2 | NA | CASSLVFSTGSYGYTF | TGTGCCAGCAGCTTAGTATTCTCAACGGGATCCTATGGCTACACCTTC
TRBJ1-1 | once | TRBV19 | NA | CASNRRGPPLGAFF | TGTGCCAGTAATCGGCGAGGGCCCCCACTGGGAGCTTTCTTT
TRBJ2-1 | NA | TRBV18 | NA | CASSPLSKRLRSYNEQFF | TGTGCCAGCTCACCATTGTCCAAGCGGTTGCGCTCCTACAATGAGCAGTTCTTC
TRBJ2-7 | NA | TRBV6-1 | TRBD1 | CASTPLVTGGYEQYF | TGTGCCAGCACCCCTTTGGTTACAGGGGGATACGAGCAGTACTTC
TRBJ2-2 | NA | TRBV9 | NA | CASSAPPRVADTGELFF | TGTGCCAGCAGCGCCCCCCCCCGGGTAGCTGATACCGGGGAGCTGTTTTTT
TRBJ2-1 | once | TRBV6-5 | TRBD2 | CASSYSSGVEQFF | TGTGCCAGCAGTTACTCCAGCGGGGTGGAGCAGTTCTTC
TRBJ1-4 | NA | TRBV14 | NA | CASSHVPGIVEKLFF | TGTGCCAGCAGCCACGTTCCAGGGATTGTTGAAAAACTGTTTTTT
TRBJ1-5 | few | TRBV2 | TRBD1 | CASRSSGGGQPQHF | TGTGCCAGCAGAAGTTCAGGGGGCGGTCAGCCCCAGCATTTT
TRBJ2-7 | NA | TRBV19 | NA | CASSIELSYEQYF | TGTGCCAGTAGTATCGAGCTATCCTACGAGCAGTACTTC
TRBJ2-4 | NA | TRBV6-6 | TRBD1 | CASRPTGASKNIQYF | TGTGCCAGCAGACCGACAGGGGCGAGCAAAAACATTCAGTACTTC
TRBJ1-1 | NA | TRBV7-6 | NA | CASSLAGGGTEAFF | TGTGCCAGCAGCTTAGCGGGAGGAGGGACTGAAGCTTTCTTT
TRBJ1-1 | NA | TRBV12-5 | NA | CASGFSGLRQDEAFF | TGTGCTAGTGGTTTCTCCGGTCTTAGACAGGATGAAGCTTTCTTT
TRBJ2-7 | NA | TRBV11-2 | TRBD1 | CASSLAAGTGGSYEQYF | TGTGCCAGCAGCTTAGCGGCCGGGACAGGGGGCTCCTACGAGCAGTACTTC
TRBJ1-1 | medium-sized | TRBV11-2 | TRBD1 | CASSLGQGITEAFF | TGTGCCAGCAGCTTAGGACAGGGTATAACTGAAGCTTTCTTT
TRBJ2-7 | NA | TRBV19 | TRBD2 | CASSGQAGASYEQYF | TGTGCCAGTAGTGGTCAAGCGGGGGCTTCCTACGAGCAGTACTTC
TRBJ1-5 | NA | TRBV2 | NA | CASRDTGSRQPQHF | TGTGCCAGCAGGGATACAGGGTCAAGGCAGCCCCAGCATTTT
TRBJ2-7 | once | TRBV7-2 | NA | CASSPPAGLTYEQYF | TGTGCCAGCAGCCCCCCAGCGGGTCTTACCTACGAGCAGTACTTC